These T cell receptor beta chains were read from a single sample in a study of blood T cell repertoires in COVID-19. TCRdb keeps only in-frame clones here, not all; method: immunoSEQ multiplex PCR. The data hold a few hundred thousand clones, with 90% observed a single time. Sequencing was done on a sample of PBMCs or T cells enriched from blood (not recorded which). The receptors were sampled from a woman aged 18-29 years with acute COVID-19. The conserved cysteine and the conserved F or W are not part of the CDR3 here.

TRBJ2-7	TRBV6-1	ASSEGTTYEQY
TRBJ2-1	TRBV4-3	ASSRGGLAGVGTYNEQF
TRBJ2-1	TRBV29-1	SVGGLATVNEQF
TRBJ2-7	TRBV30	AWSPSYEQY
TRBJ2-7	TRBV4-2	ASSPPETSGLEQY
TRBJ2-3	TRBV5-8	ASTYFGAEATDTQY
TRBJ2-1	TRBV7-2	ASSLARGEYNEQF
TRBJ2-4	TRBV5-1	ASSSQRTSGRLGKNIQY
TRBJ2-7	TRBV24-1	ATSESTASLEEQY
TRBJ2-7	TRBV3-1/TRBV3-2	ASSQGSGLAVIYEQY
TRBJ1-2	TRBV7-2	ASSHTGINYGYT
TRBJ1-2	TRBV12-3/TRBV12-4	ASSSGGIDGYT
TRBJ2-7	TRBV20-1	SARRYEQY
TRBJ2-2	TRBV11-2	ASSPGGGVGELF
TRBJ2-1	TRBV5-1	ASSLASTSNEQF
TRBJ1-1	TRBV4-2	ASSLQGTGIMNTEAF
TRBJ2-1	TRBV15	ATSRGGGGYNEQF
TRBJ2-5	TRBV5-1	ASREWTANQETQY
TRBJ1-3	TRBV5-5	ASSLAGLNTIY
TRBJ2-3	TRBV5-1	ASSLAGIGTDTQY
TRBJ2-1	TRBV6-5	ASSRYGQGNNEQF
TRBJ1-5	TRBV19	ASTRRFNQPQH
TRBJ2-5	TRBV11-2	ASNQLAGGFQETQY
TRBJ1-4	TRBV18	ASSPNRGSTNEKLF
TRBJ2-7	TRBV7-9	ASSSGQGGIEQY
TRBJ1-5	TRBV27	ASSETGAWGNQPQH
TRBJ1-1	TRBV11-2	ASTHGTGNTEAF
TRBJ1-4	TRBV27	ASSLYAGHEKLF
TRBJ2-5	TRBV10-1	ASSSIGTLRKETQY
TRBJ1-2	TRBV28	ASSPDRASYGYT
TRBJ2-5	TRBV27	ASSLTSGYGETQY
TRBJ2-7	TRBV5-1	ASSFFRTSGALRNEQY
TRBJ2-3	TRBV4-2	ASSLQGASGSVDTQY
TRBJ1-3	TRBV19	ASIGNTIY
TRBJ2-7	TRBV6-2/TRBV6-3	ASSYGTSAYEQY
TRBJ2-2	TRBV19	ASSIGTVGTGELF
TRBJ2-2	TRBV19	ASSFSGANTGELF
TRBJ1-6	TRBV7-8	ASSLEGDRENSPLH
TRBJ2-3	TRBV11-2	ASSFHGLAGAPDTQY
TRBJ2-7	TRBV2	ASSERKREVPYEQY
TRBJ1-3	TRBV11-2	ASSFLGQLSGNTIY
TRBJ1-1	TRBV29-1	SVVGTGGERSTEAF
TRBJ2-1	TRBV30	AWSVHSGLAGNEQF
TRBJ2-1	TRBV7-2	ASSLGQGFYNEQF
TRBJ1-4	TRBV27	ASSKTGFTTNEKLF
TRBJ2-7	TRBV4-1	ASSQAGGLSEQY
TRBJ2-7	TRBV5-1	ASSQGVVGPADEQY
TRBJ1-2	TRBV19	ASSIGPPGLGYT
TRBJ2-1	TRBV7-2	ASSLGGRLYNEQF
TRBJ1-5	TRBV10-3	AISGQGNNQPQH
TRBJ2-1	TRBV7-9	ASSAQGHLSVEQF
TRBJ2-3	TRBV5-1	ASSLALLDTQY
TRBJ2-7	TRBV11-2	ASSLSPETRGYEQY
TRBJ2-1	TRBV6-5	ASSYGSSGKYNEQF